The rows below give T cell receptor beta chains drawn from one sample of a study of Graves' ophthalmopathy and Graves' hyperthyroidism. TCRdb reprocessed the multiplex PCR reads via MiXCR and lists one record per CDR3 protein. The sample carries about half a million distinct CDR3 sequences, around 14% recorded once. Sequenced: blood. Receptors originate from a woman between 25 and 40 years old with Graves' ophthalmopathy. The conserved cysteine and the conserved F or W are not part of the CDR3 here. The order of the fields is J gene, D gene, V gene, CDR3 protein. D genes are given only for firm matches.

j_gene: TRBJ2-4
d_gene: .
v_gene: TRBV4-1
CDR3aa: ASSQGRLGAKNIKY

j_gene: TRBJ1-1
d_gene: TRBD1
v_gene: TRBV28
CDR3aa: ASSLSAGGEAF

j_gene: TRBJ1-2
d_gene: .
v_gene: TRBV27
CDR3aa: ASSFGGGNYGYT

j_gene: TRBJ1-1
d_gene: TRBD1
v_gene: TRBV4-2
CDR3aa: ASSRGQANTEAF

j_gene: TRBJ1-5
d_gene: .
v_gene: TRBV3-1
CDR3aa: ASSQAGIQPQH

j_gene: TRBJ1-1
d_gene: TRBD1
v_gene: TRBV19
CDR3aa: ASSIARGQGENTEAF

j_gene: TRBJ2-7
d_gene: .
v_gene: TRBV12-5
CDR3aa: ASGLVSPQYEQY

j_gene: TRBJ2-7
d_gene: TRBD2
v_gene: TRBV12-3/TRBV12-4
CDR3aa: ASSLVILAGVFEQY

j_gene: TRBJ2-7
d_gene: .
v_gene: TRBV28
CDR3aa: ASSFSVSYEQY

j_gene: TRBJ1-2
d_gene: .
v_gene: TRBV5-5
CDR3aa: ASSLRYGYT

j_gene: TRBJ2-6
d_gene: .
v_gene: TRBV12-5
CDR3aa: ASGLRGGQGTLGANVLT

j_gene: TRBJ1-5
d_gene: .
v_gene: TRBV29-1
CDR3aa: SVEGGGNQPQH

j_gene: TRBJ1-1
d_gene: .
v_gene: TRBV2
CDR3aa: ASSEFLGSVNTEAF

j_gene: TRBJ2-4
d_gene: TRBD1
v_gene: TRBV2
CDR3aa: ASLTGRTKNIQY

j_gene: TRBJ2-7
d_gene: .
v_gene: TRBV6-1
CDR3aa: ASSEAVVREQY

j_gene: TRBJ2-4
d_gene: .
v_gene: TRBV6-1
CDR3aa: ATMTGREKNIQY

j_gene: TRBJ1-1
d_gene: TRBD1
v_gene: TRBV6-6
CDR3aa: ASSYFAAAWTGGGGNTEAF

j_gene: TRBJ1-2
d_gene: .
v_gene: TRBV4-1
CDR3aa: ASSQEGTRTSYGYT

j_gene: TRBJ1-1
d_gene: .
v_gene: TRBV20-1
CDR3aa: SARDGWRGRGTEAF

j_gene: TRBJ2-7
d_gene: TRBD2
v_gene: TRBV6-5
CDR3aa: ASSYRRTSGSPYEQY

j_gene: TRBJ1-5
d_gene: TRBD1
v_gene: TRBV6-2/TRBV6-3
CDR3aa: ASSPFTGTGGLPARKPQH

j_gene: TRBJ2-5
d_gene: .
v_gene: TRBV20-1
CDR3aa: SARDARGRQETQY

j_gene: TRBJ2-7
d_gene: .
v_gene: TRBV6-5
CDR3aa: ASSRDLMNEQY

j_gene: TRBJ1-1
d_gene: TRBD1
v_gene: TRBV4-2
CDR3aa: ASSQERRGLNTEAF

j_gene: TRBJ2-7
d_gene: .
v_gene: TRBV20-1
CDR3aa: SATIPYEQY

j_gene: TRBJ1-5
d_gene: .
v_gene: TRBV11-3
CDR3aa: ASSFGKYQPQH

j_gene: TRBJ1-2
d_gene: TRBD1
v_gene: TRBV29-1
CDR3aa: SIEFPGQGGGGYT

j_gene: TRBJ2-5
d_gene: .
v_gene: TRBV12-3/TRBV12-4
CDR3aa: ASSVPGAVDSQY

j_gene: TRBJ2-2
d_gene: .
v_gene: TRBV27
CDR3aa: ASSIMAGNTGELF

j_gene: TRBJ2-5
d_gene: TRBD2
v_gene: TRBV20-1
CDR3aa: SARDGTSGKETQY

j_gene: TRBJ2-2
d_gene: TRBD2
v_gene: TRBV27
CDR3aa: ASSNRLVREGTGELF

j_gene: TRBJ1-2
d_gene: .
v_gene: TRBV11-2
CDR3aa: ASSRPSGSHLNYGYT

j_gene: TRBJ2-5
d_gene: .
v_gene: TRBV2
CDR3aa: ASSLVDRQETQY

j_gene: TRBJ1-2
d_gene: .
v_gene: TRBV6-5
CDR3aa: ASSSTTGGIYGYT

j_gene: TRBJ2-7
d_gene: TRBD2
v_gene: TRBV7-2
CDR3aa: ASSPRGGPYEQY

j_gene: TRBJ2-5
d_gene: TRBD1
v_gene: TRBV6-5
CDR3aa: ASSYSDRGWETQY

j_gene: TRBJ1-2
d_gene: .
v_gene: TRBV6-5
CDR3aa: ASSYPEYGGIKGYT

j_gene: TRBJ2-3
d_gene: .
v_gene: TRBV11-3
CDR3aa: ASTLGGDTQY

j_gene: TRBJ1-5
d_gene: .
v_gene: TRBV6-1
CDR3aa: ASSKWGPFQPQH

j_gene: TRBJ2-7
d_gene: .
v_gene: TRBV5-1
CDR3aa: ASSYRLGAYEQY

j_gene: TRBJ1-1
d_gene: .
v_gene: TRBV6-2/TRBV6-3
CDR3aa: ASSYSKGRGRTEAF

j_gene: TRBJ2-5
d_gene: .
v_gene: TRBV20-1
CDR3aa: SASRHTRETQY

j_gene: TRBJ2-5
d_gene: .
v_gene: TRBV28
CDR3aa: ASSPGGGWTQY

j_gene: TRBJ1-1
d_gene: .
v_gene: TRBV9
CDR3aa: ASSVGPLPSTEAF

j_gene: TRBJ2-7
d_gene: TRBD2
v_gene: TRBV12-3/TRBV12-4
CDR3aa: ASRVGLAGGEQY

j_gene: TRBJ1-2
d_gene: .
v_gene: TRBV13
CDR3aa: ASSPGSYGYT

j_gene: TRBJ2-5
d_gene: TRBD2
v_gene: TRBV19
CDR3aa: ASSGLAGPQETQY

j_gene: TRBJ2-4
d_gene: .
v_gene: TRBV6-5
CDR3aa: ASRGADGGIQY

j_gene: TRBJ2-2
d_gene: TRBD2
v_gene: TRBV7-8
CDR3aa: ASSATSGRRTGELF

j_gene: TRBJ2-2
d_gene: TRBD2
v_gene: TRBV10-3
CDR3aa: ATSGASGEQSGELF

j_gene: TRBJ1-2
d_gene: .
v_gene: TRBV28
CDR3aa: ASSLRSGTDYPGYGYT

j_gene: TRBJ2-7
d_gene: .
v_gene: TRBV2
CDR3aa: ASSVRRDFSTLHSSYEQY

j_gene: TRBJ1-2
d_gene: .
v_gene: TRBV4-1
CDR3aa: ASSQEHETIYGYT

j_gene: TRBJ1-5
d_gene: .
v_gene: TRBV28
CDR3aa: ASSLGPVGRLNQPQH

j_gene: TRBJ2-7
d_gene: TRBD1
v_gene: TRBV29-1
CDR3aa: SATGALRGNEQY

j_gene: TRBJ2-7
d_gene: .
v_gene: TRBV5-1
CDR3aa: ASSRTPDYEQY